Listed below are T cell receptor beta chains from one sample, sequenced in a study of vaccination effects on CD4 cells after COVID-19. Their antigens remain unidentified. Assay: immunoSEQ multiplex PCR; the TCRdb copy retains only in-frame clones and omits some. The sample consists of more than 15,000 clones, under 70% of them appearing once. The source material was CD4+ T cells from PBMCs cultured with SARS-CoV-2 spike peptides, sampled after COVID-19 vaccination. Receptors originate from a human donor who received a COVID-19 vaccine. Both conserved end residues are part of each CDR3. The D gene is left open where the match is weak. Part of the rows lack a size; the others show once, few, many or a class for expanded clones.

J: TRBJ2-1; size: few; V: TRBV6-5; D: TRBD2; DNA: TGTGCCAGCAGTCCATCGACTAGCGGGAGTTATGAGCAGTTCTTC; CDR3: CASSPSTSGSYEQFF
J: TRBJ1-5; size: -; V: TRBV12-5; D: -; DNA: TGTGCTAGTGGTTTGGGGCTCAATCAGCCCCAGCATTTT; CDR3: CASGLGLNQPQHF
J: TRBJ2-7; size: -; V: TRBV7-9; D: -; DNA: TGTGCCAGCAGCTCCCCCAGGGGGGGAGAGCAGTACTTC; CDR3: CASSSPRGGEQYF
J: TRBJ2-7; size: -; V: TRBV19; D: TRBD1; DNA: TGTGCCAGTAGTACCGATACACAGGGGGCACGAAACGAGCAGTACTTC; CDR3: CASSTDTQGARNEQYF
J: TRBJ1-2; size: -; V: TRBV6-2/TRBV6-3; D: -; DNA: TGTGCCAGCAGTCAGCAGGTATCTTATGGCTACACCTTC; CDR3: CASSQQVSYGYTF
J: TRBJ2-3; size: -; V: TRBV5-4; D: TRBD2; DNA: TGTGCCAGCAGCTTGGGGACTAGTGTTAGGGATACGCAGTATTTT; CDR3: CASSLGTSVRDTQYF
J: TRBJ1-1; size: -; V: TRBV19; D: -; DNA: TGTGCCAGTAGTATCGACAGGATTGACTGGAACACTGAAGCTTTCTTT; CDR3: CASSIDRIDWNTEAFF
J: TRBJ2-4; size: -; V: TRBV19; D: -; DNA: TGTGCCAGTAGTATAGGGGGAGCGGCCAAAAACATTCAGTACTTC; CDR3: CASSIGGAAKNIQYF
J: TRBJ1-1; size: few; V: TRBV7-9; D: -; DNA: TGTGCCAGCAGCTTGGCTGTCGGGAGGGGCACTGAAGCTTTCTTT; CDR3: CASSLAVGRGTEAFF
J: TRBJ1-5; size: few; V: TRBV10-3; D: -; DNA: TGTGCCATCAGTGAGTCCCGGTATAGCAATCAGCCCCAGCATTTT; CDR3: CAISESRYSNQPQHF
J: TRBJ2-6; size: -; V: TRBV28; D: TRBD1; DNA: TGTGCCAGCAGGCAGGGGGCTGGGGCCAACGTCCTGACTTTC; CDR3: CASRQGAGANVLTF
J: TRBJ2-1; size: -; V: TRBV19; D: TRBD2; DNA: TGTGCCAGTAGTTCGCCTAGCGGGGGATACAATGAGCAGTTCTTC; CDR3: CASSSPSGGYNEQFF
J: TRBJ1-3; size: -; V: TRBV3-1/TRBV3-2; D: TRBD1; DNA: TGTGCCAGCAGCCAAGGGGGGACAGGGAGAGAAAACACCATATATTTT; CDR3: CASSQGGTGRENTIYF
J: TRBJ1-1; size: few; V: TRBV7-2; D: -; DNA: TGTGCCAGCAGCTCCTACACTGAAGCTTTCTTT; CDR3: CASSSYTEAFF
J: TRBJ2-2; size: -; V: TRBV6-6; D: TRBD1; DNA: TGTGCCAGCAGTTACTCGACAGGGTCGGGTGGCGGGGAGCTGTTTTTT; CDR3: CASSYSTGSGGGELFF
J: TRBJ1-1; size: -; V: TRBV10-3; D: -; DNA: TGTGCCATCAGTGACCCGACAATTTCAGACACTGAAGCTTTCTTT; CDR3: CAISDPTISDTEAFF
J: TRBJ2-3; size: once; V: TRBV4-2; D: -; DNA: TGTGCCAGCAGCCAAGGCCTAGCGGATACGCAGTATTTT; CDR3: CASSQGLADTQYF
J: TRBJ1-2; size: -; V: TRBV6-5; D: -; DNA: TGTGCCAGCAGTTACGAGTCTTGGGCAGATCCCACCTTC; CDR3: CASSYESWADPTF
J: TRBJ2-2; size: once; V: TRBV6-2/TRBV6-3; D: -; DNA: TGTGCCAGCAGTTATGCGTACGACACCGGGGAGCTGTTTTTT; CDR3: CASSYAYDTGELFF
J: TRBJ1-5; size: -; V: TRBV19; D: TRBD1; DNA: TGTGCCAGTGCCGGGACAGGGATTCAGCCCCAGCATTTT; CDR3: CASAGTGIQPQHF
J: TRBJ1-6; size: -; V: TRBV19; D: -; DNA: TGTGCCAGTAGTATAAGTCTGGTGGGCAATTCACCCCTCCACTTT; CDR3: CASSISLVGNSPLHF
J: TRBJ2-1; size: -; V: TRBV25-1; D: TRBD2; DNA: TGTGCCAGCAGACGGACTAGCGGATCCTACAATGAGCAGTTCTTC; CDR3: CASRRTSGSYNEQFF
J: TRBJ2-1; size: -; V: TRBV25-1; D: -; DNA: TGTGCCAGCAGTCCATCCCCAGTCACTAGCTCCTACAATGAGCAGTTCTTC; CDR3: CASSPSPVTSSYNEQFF
J: TRBJ2-7; size: -; V: TRBV10-3; D: TRBD2; DNA: TGTGCCATCGGAGCTAGCGGGAGCGAGCAGTACTTC; CDR3: CAIGASGSEQYF
J: TRBJ1-6; size: -; V: TRBV7-8; D: -; DNA: TGTGCCAGCAGCTTAGCAGGCCGCGTTTGGGATAATTCACCCCTCCACTTT; CDR3: CASSLAGRVWDNSPLHF
J: TRBJ1-6; size: -; V: TRBV6-6; D: TRBD1; DNA: TGTGCCAGCAGCCACAGGGGAAGGGGTAATTCACCCCTCCACTTT; CDR3: CASSHRGRGNSPLHF
J: TRBJ1-2; size: few; V: TRBV28; D: -; DNA: TGTGCCAGCAGTTTGGGGACAACTAACTATGGCTACACCTTC; CDR3: CASSLGTTNYGYTF
J: TRBJ1-3; size: -; V: TRBV6-5; D: -; DNA: TGTGCCAGCAGTTACTCGCGGGGGCTCCCTGGAAACACCATATATTTT; CDR3: CASSYSRGLPGNTIYF
J: TRBJ2-3; size: -; V: TRBV7-8; D: -; DNA: TGTGCCAGCAGCTTAGCCAGGAGAGTCATCTCTAACACAGATACGCAGTATTTT; CDR3: CASSLARRVISNTDTQYF
J: TRBJ1-2; size: few; V: TRBV18; D: -; DNA: TGTGCCAGCTCAGACAATAACTATGGCTACACCTTC; CDR3: CASSDNNYGYTF
J: TRBJ2-7; size: -; V: TRBV7-9; D: -; DNA: TGTGCCAGCAGCCTAGGCGGGAGACAGGGTTCTGGGGAGCAGTACTTC; CDR3: CASSLGGRQGSGEQYF
J: TRBJ2-2; size: -; V: TRBV28; D: -; DNA: TGTGCCAGCAGCCACTCTGGGGGCTCTGGGAACACCGGGGAGCTGTTTTTT; CDR3: CASSHSGGSGNTGELFF
J: TRBJ1-5; size: -; V: TRBV28; D: -; DNA: TGTGCCAGCCAGGGGTTTAGCAATCAGCCCCAGCATTTT; CDR3: CASQGFSNQPQHF
J: TRBJ2-7; size: -; V: TRBV18; D: TRBD2; DNA: TGTGCCAGCTCACCACACGCGGGAGCCTACGAGCAGTACTTC; CDR3: CASSPHAGAYEQYF
J: TRBJ1-2; size: -; V: TRBV12-3/TRBV12-4; D: -; DNA: TGTGCCATCTGGTCAGGCTACTATGGCTACACCTTC; CDR3: CAIWSGYYGYTF
J: TRBJ1-1; size: -; V: TRBV9; D: TRBD1; DNA: TGTGCCAGCAGCGTAGAAGGGGGCCGTAAAGCTTTCTTT; CDR3: CASSVEGGRKAFF
J: TRBJ1-1; size: -; V: TRBV19; D: -; DNA: TGTGCCAGTAGTTATACAGGGCCCACTGAAGCTTTCTTT; CDR3: CASSYTGPTEAFF
J: TRBJ2-4; size: few; V: TRBV12-5; D: TRBD1; DNA: TGTGCTAGTGGTTTGGTACAGAGAGGGGGCTTACTTCTATCCAAAAACATTCAGTACTTC; CDR3: CASGLVQRGGLLLSKNIQYF
J: TRBJ2-7; size: medium-sized; V: TRBV6-6; D: -; DNA: TGTGCCAGCAGTTACACTAGCCCCTACGAGCAGTACTTC; CDR3: CASSYTSPYEQYF
J: TRBJ1-2; size: -; V: TRBV9; D: -; DNA: TGTGCCAGCAGCGTAGAAGTTACGAGGGGTAACTATGGCTACACCTTC; CDR3: CASSVEVTRGNYGYTF
J: TRBJ2-2; size: -; V: TRBV9; D: -; DNA: TGTGCCAGCAGCGTAGGGCGTTCGGGGACCGGGGAGCTGTTTTTT; CDR3: CASSVGRSGTGELFF
J: TRBJ2-2; size: -; V: TRBV3-1/TRBV3-2; D: -; DNA: TGTGCCAGCACCCGAGGGCAGGGACGGATGAGCACCGGGGAGCTGTTTTTT; CDR3: CASTRGQGRMSTGELFF
J: TRBJ2-1; size: -; V: TRBV4-2; D: -; DNA: TGTGCCAGCAGCCAAGGAGGAGGGGGCACGAACAATGAGCAGTTCTTC; CDR3: CASSQGGGGTNNEQFF
J: TRBJ1-1; size: -; V: TRBV28; D: -; DNA: TGTGCCAGCAGTTTTTCTGTGAACACTGAAGCTTTCTTT; CDR3: CASSFSVNTEAFF
J: TRBJ2-7; size: once; V: TRBV7-9; D: -; DNA: TGTGCCAGCAGCCCCCGGATCTACGAGCAGTACTTC; CDR3: CASSPRIYEQYF
J: TRBJ2-7; size: -; V: TRBV7-2; D: TRBD1; DNA: TGTGCCAGCAGCTTCCGACAGGGGGCATACGAGCAGTACTTC; CDR3: CASSFRQGAYEQYF
J: TRBJ1-6; size: medium-sized; V: TRBV18; D: TRBD1; DNA: TGTGCCAGCTCACCAGCGGGCAGGGGGGTCGCTTCACCCCTCCACTTT; CDR3: CASSPAGRGVASPLHF
J: TRBJ2-2; size: -; V: TRBV9; D: -; DNA: TGTGCCAGCAGCGTAGGGCCCGGTGGGGTGTGGGACACCGGGGAGCTGTTTTTT; CDR3: CASSVGPGGVWDTGELFF
J: TRBJ2-4; size: -; V: TRBV6-4; D: -; DNA: TGTGCCAGCAGTGTAGAGGGAAGCAGCATTCAGTACTTC; CDR3: CASSVEGSSIQYF
J: TRBJ1-4; size: -; V: TRBV4-1; D: -; DNA: TGCGCCAGCAGCCATCCCGTCCGCGCGAAGAGGGAAAATGAAAAACTGTTTTTT; CDR3: CASSHPVRAKRENEKLFF
J: TRBJ1-5; size: few; V: TRBV6-5; D: TRBD1; DNA: TGTGCCAGCAGGAAAACAGGGGACAATCAGCCCCAGCATTTT; CDR3: CASRKTGDNQPQHF
J: TRBJ2-7; size: -; V: TRBV5-1; D: TRBD1; DNA: TGCGCCAGCAGCCTGACAGGGCTGACCTACGAGCAGTACTTC; CDR3: CASSLTGLTYEQYF
J: TRBJ2-7; size: few; V: TRBV2; D: -; DNA: TGTGCCAGCAGTGAAGCTGGGATAGCGGTCTCCTACGAGCAGTACTTC; CDR3: CASSEAGIAVSYEQYF
J: TRBJ1-4; size: -; V: TRBV3-1/TRBV3-2; D: -; DNA: TGTGCCAGCAGCCAAGGCACCGGCGTGGTCGAAAAACTGTTTTTT; CDR3: CASSQGTGVVEKLFF
J: TRBJ2-2; size: -; V: TRBV11-2; D: -; DNA: TGTGCCAGCAGCAAACAGGCGAACACCGGGGAGCTGTTTTTT; CDR3: CASSKQANTGELFF
J: TRBJ2-3; size: once; V: TRBV5-6; D: -; DNA: TGTGCCAGCAGCGGCACGGCGAGGCGGGGCACAGATACGCAGTATTTT; CDR3: CASSGTARRGTDTQYF